These 16 T cell receptor beta chains were sequenced from one sample in a study of blood T cell repertoires in COVID-19. The table came from immunoSEQ multiplex PCR; TCRdb's copy has only in-frame clones and leaves some out. Counted here are about 190,000 clones, more than 75% occurring once; the ten biggest clones make up 0.85% to 0.95%. Material: peripheral blood. These TCRs come from a young woman who had recovered from COVID-19.

The chain links TRBV28 to TRBJ2-4; 7 positions match TRBD2. This CDR3 has 15 residues. Germline V gene sequence: CDR1 MDHEN, CDR2 SYDVKM. The junction had 3 bases not matched to a gene; V was cut back by 4 bases and J by 0 bases. CDR3 protein: CASSSGREAKNIQYF. The CDR3 nucleotides are TGTGCCAGCAGTTCGGGGAGGGAAGCCAAAAACATTCAGTACTTC.

The gene calls are TRBV27 and TRBJ2-2, with D possibly being TRBD1 (6 bases). This CDR3 region has 15 residues. V was clipped by 3 bases and J by 5 bases, with 13 bases between them. In germline, CDR1 is MNHEY, CDR2 SMNVEV (reference sequence). As DNA, the CDR3 is TGTGCCAGCAGTTTGGCGCAGGGGTGGACCGGGGAGCTGTTTTTT. Encoded protein: CASSLAQGWTGELFF.

The J gene is TRBJ2-1, the V gene TRBV28, with a tentative D call TRBD1 (5 bases). The V gene's germline CDR1 is MDHEN and CDR2 SYDVKM. V lost 6 bases, J lost 7 bases, and 28 bases lay in between. CDR3 length: 18 amino acids. CDR3 DNA: TGTGCCAGCAGGATACAGGCTAGATCTAGGAGACGCGTGAATGAGCAGTTCTTC. It encodes CASRIQARSRRRVNEQFF.

V is TRBV13 and J is TRBJ2-5; the D gene is possibly TRBD2 (7 bases). CDR1 and CDR2 (germline): PRHDT, FYEKMQ (reference sequence). V lost 1 base and J 4 bases, leaving 13 bases between the germline ends. CDR3 length equals 15 residues. CDR3 nucleotides: TGTGCCAGCAGCTTAGCGGAGGGGGGGCCAGAGACCCAGTACTTC. This codes for CASSLAEGGPETQYF.

The chain links TRBV7-3 to TRBJ1-2; 7 nucleotides agree with TRBD1. This CDR3 has 15 residues. Germline CDR1 is SGHTA and CDR2 is FQGTGA. Losses at the gene ends were 2 bases for V and 3 bases for J; bases not matched to a gene: 6. The DNA of the CDR3 is TGTGCCAGCAGCTTATATATCGGGACAGACTATGGCTACACCTTC. Amino acid sequence: CASSLYIGTDYGYTF.

DNA for the CDR3: TGTGCCAGCAATCGGGAGGGGTCCCAGCCCCAGCATTTT. Translating gives CASNREGSQPQHF. The chain joins TRBV12-3 or TRBV12-4 to TRBJ1-5; TRBD1 might be the D (5 bases). The CDR3 is 13 amino acids. V was trimmed by 7 bases and J by 7 bases, leaving 14 bases between them.

This rearrangement joins TRBV5-1 to TRBJ2-3, with 9 bases lining up with TRBD2. There are 14 residues in the CDR3. After removal of 9 bases from V and 0 bases from J, the junction contained 5 bases not matched to a gene. Looked up from germline, CDR1 is SGHRS and CDR2 is YFSETQ. The CDR3 region is CATWTSVSTDTQYF. CDR3 sequence (DNA): TGCGCCACCTGGACTAGCGTTAGCACAGATACGCAGTATTTT. The full variable domain, in which reference TRBV5-1 and TRBJ2-3 provide the parts outside the CDR3, is KAGVTQTPRYLIKTRGQQVTLSCSPISGHRSVSWYQQTPGQGLQFLFEYFSETQRNKGNFPGRFSGRQFSNSRSEMNVSTLELGDSALYLCATWTSVSTDTQYFGPGTRLTVL.

The gene calls are TRBV2 and TRBJ2-1, with D possibly matching TRBD1 (6 bases). The CDR3 has 11 amino acids. V gave up 3 bases and J gave up 9 bases, with 6 bases separating them. The germline gives CDR1 SNHLY, CDR2 FYNNEI. The CDR3 DNA is TGTGCCAGCAGTGACAGGGGTGAGCAGTTCTTC. This encodes CASSDRGEQFF.

This rearrangement joins TRBV5-1 to TRBJ1-5, with 10 bases aligning to TRBD1. The CDR3 has 16 residues. V was clipped by 3 bases and J by 0 bases; unmatched bases: 3. CDR1 is SGHRS and CDR2 is YFSETQ in the germline V gene. The CDR3 DNA follows: TGCGCCAGCAGCTCGGGGACAGGGGATAGCAATCAGCCCCAGCATTTT. As protein: CASSSGTGDSNQPQHF.

The CDR3 DNA reads as TGTGCCAGCAGTTACGCGACAGGGGCTGGAAACACCATATATTTT. It specifies CASSYATGAGNTIYF. This rearrangement joins TRBV6-5 to TRBJ1-3; 8 bases fit TRBD1. V was clipped by 2 bases and J by 2 bases; unmatched bases: 2. The CDR3 spans 15 residues. Germline CDR1 is MNHEY and CDR2 is SVGAGI.

The gene calls are TRBV15 and TRBJ1-3; D perhaps matches TRBD1 (5 bases). Per the germline V gene, CDR1 is LNHNV and CDR2 is YYDKDF (reference sequence). Trimming pared 0 bases from V and 2 bases from J, leaving 8 bases between. This CDR3 comprises 15 residues. The CDR3: CATSRDQGAGNTIYF. The DNA of the CDR3 is TGTGCCACCAGCAGAGATCAGGGCGCTGGAAACACCATATATTTT.

This chain connects TRBV10-3 to TRBJ2-3; TRBD2 is a possible D gene (6 bases). Looked up from germline, CDR1 is ENHRY and CDR2 is SYGVKD. Trimming shortened V by 8 bases and J by 8 bases, and 14 bases separated the two germline ends. The CDR3 totals 12 residues. CDR3 nucleotide sequence: TGTGCCATCCGAGGGACTTCTGCTACGCAGTATTTT. Amino acid sequence: CAIRGTSATQYF.

The chain is built from TRBV27 and TRBJ2-1; TRBD2 matches at 10 bases. In germline, CDR1 is MNHEY, CDR2 SMNVEV (reference sequence). The CDR3 is 14 amino acids. The V segment lost 6 bases and the J segment 5 bases; nucleotides outside the gene matches: 4. The CDR3 nucleotides read TGTGCCAGCAGGGGGACTAGCGAACACAATGAGCAGTTCTTC. This encodes CASRGTSEHNEQFF.

The gene calls are TRBV2 and TRBJ1-5, with D maybe TRBD1 (5 bases). Germline assignment: CDR1 SNHLY and CDR2 FYNNEI. The CDR3 has 15 residues. Trimming took off 6 bases at V and 1 base at J, with 13 bases between the two ends. Written as DNA, the CDR3 is TGTGCCAGCAGATCCAGGGTCAGGAGCAATCAGCCCCAGCATTTT. The encoded protein is CASRSRVRSNQPQHF.

This rearrangement joins TRBV29-1 to TRBJ2-3; no clear D. In germline, CDR1 is SQVTM, CDR2 ANQGSEA. The germline V and J ends were trimmed by 4 bases and 4 bases, with 12 bases remaining between them. This CDR3 spans 13 amino acids. The CDR3 DNA reads TGCAGCGTTGCGCCCAGATTCGCAGATACGCAGTATTTT. This gives the protein CSVAPRFADTQYF.

The CDR3 protein is CASSLTPGQGLKAFF. CDR3 in DNA: TGTGCCAGCAGCCTAACTCCGGGACAGGGCTTGAAAGCTTTCTTT. This chain joins TRBV7-2 and TRBJ1-1, with 9 positions matching TRBD1. The CDR3 runs to 15 residues. CDR1 and CDR2 (germline): SGHTA, FQGNSA. V shed 5 bases and J 9 bases; nucleotides not matched to a gene: 13.